This TCR beta chain was obtained from a study of human T cells and chemical hapten exposure. The overall study: Small pooled library volume differences chiefly drove per-sample TCR yield variation.

As for time point: pre-sensitization, week 0. This sample's treatment: therapeutic diphenylcyclopropenone sensitization with weekly scalp DPC. Patch tests were applied only after blood draws. This clonotype was seen many times. Authors' methods: Per sample, the median was around 100,000 TCRs, with values from 23,224 to 690,600. MiXCR, run by TCRdb on the RACE reads, gives a single entry per CDR3 protein. For this entry, the V and J calls and clone size follow TCRdb and not the study's own pipeline. The table includes tens of thousands of distinct CDR3 sequences, more than 8% detected once. This CDR3 is built from 15 residues. Trimming cost V 5 bases and J 5 bases; bases outside gene matches: 3. Germline V gene sequence: CDR1 SGHTA, CDR2 FQGNSA.

Sample: whole blood, taken in connection with sensitization to the hapten diphenylcyclopropenone (DPC). This TCR was recovered from a middle-aged man with alopecia areata. Some clones in this sample may be carry-over from other donors' samples. The chain joins TRBV7-2 to TRBJ2-1, with 13 bases identical to TRBD2. CDR3 amino acids: CASSQTSGRHNEQFF. The DNA for the CDR3 is TGTGCCAGCAGCCAGACTAGCGGGAGGCACAATGAGCAGTTCTTC. The whole variable domain, filled in from reference TRBV7-2 and TRBJ2-1, reads GAGVSQSPSNKVTEKGKDVELRCDPISGHTALYWYRQSLGQGLEFLIYFQGNSAPDKSGLPSDRFSAERTGGSVSTLTIQRTQQEDSAVYLCASSQTSGRHNEQFFGPGTRLTVL.